This T cell receptor beta chain came from a study of cytomegalovirus exposure and HLA in healthy donors. Study context: Sequencing of around 200 million T cells in an earlier analysis found 95 million to 120 million unique TCR beta sequences.

This clone was seen once. As yet, its antigen is unknown. Whole-study results and caveats: Being productive about 90% or about 30% of the time was typical of most TCR beta V segments in an earlier analysis. CMV serostatus was the only immune exposure information that was available. In vitro work confirmed that a few CMV-associated chains recognize CMV antigens.

CDR1 is SGHNT, CDR2 YYREEE, per germline (reference sequence). V was clipped by 4 bases and J by 4 bases, with 17 bases between them. There are 15 residues in the CDR3. PCR primers comprised 60 Vbeta and 13 Jbeta primers. Clones were read by immunoSEQ multiplex PCR, and TCRdb kept only the in-frame ones, dropping some. The sample comprises 160,000 or so clones, around three quarters of which are singletons, and approximately 2.1% rests with the top ten. This receptor was taken from a man between 45 and 60 years old in good health and CMV-seropositive. The sequencing sample was made of PBMCs. V usage is TRBV5-4 and J usage is TRBJ1-1, with D possibly TRBD1 on 6 matching bases. The chain's CDR3 is CASSPNRDTGTEAFF. The CDR3 region has the DNA TGTGCCAGCAGCCCCAACAGGGATACAGGCACTGAAGCTTTCTTT.